This TCR beta chain was identified during a study of T-cell memory formation after mild COVID-19. Of note for this clonotype: What it recognizes is unknown.

Study outcomes and limitations: A balance of CD4 and CD8 characterized clones contracting day 15 to 85, whereas later expanders leaned CD4+.

TCRdb fed the 5' RACE reads into MiXCR, producing one record per CDR3 protein. The sample consists of under 650,000 distinct CDR3 sequences, about a sixth of them appearing once. CDR1 MGHRA and CDR2 YSYEKL come from the germline V gene. V dropped 3 bases and J dropped 3; count of bases not matched to a gene: 6. The CDR3 sequence is 17 residues long. Sequencing used PBMCs or a T cell subset sorted from them (not recorded which). The TCR sequence derives from an adult woman who had mild COVID-19 (a few samples of this study predate the infection). Cell type and time point are not known. The rearrangement links TRBV4-1 to TRBJ2-4, with 12 bases aligning to TRBD2. CDR3 nucleotide sequence: TGCGCCAGCAGCCAGACAGGACTAGCGGGGCACAAAAACATTCAGTACTTC. As protein: CASSQTGLAGHKNIQYF.